Listed below are T cell receptor beta chains from one sample, sequenced in a study of T cell responses to AZD1222 COVID-19 vaccine. Produced via immunoSEQ multiplex PCR; TCRdb's table is partial and in-frame only. The data hold about 160,000 clones, with around 90% observed a single time. The material was peripheral blood, obtained 28 days after the second AZD1222 dose. The receptors originated from an adult who received the AZD1222 COVID-19 vaccine. The CDR3 runs from the conserved cysteine through the conserved F or W. The D gene is left open where the match is weak. Clone sizes are given selectively: once, few, many, or a class where the clone is expanded.

d_gene	v_gene	abundance	j_gene	CDR3aa	CDR3nt
.	TRBV18	.	TRBJ2-5	CASVQGYQETQYF	TGTGCCAGCGTTCAGGGTTACCAAGAGACCCAGTACTTC
TRBD1	TRBV7-8	.	TRBJ2-7	CASSLTSGTGNPYEQYF	TGTGCCAGCAGCTTAACCTCCGGGACAGGGAACCCCTACGAGCAGTACTTC
.	TRBV2	.	TRBJ1-2	CASSEAQGYTF	TGTGCCAGCAGTGAAGCACAAGGCTACACCTTC
.	TRBV11-3	.	TRBJ1-2	CASSLDSGLFNYGYTF	TGTGCCAGCAGCTTAGACTCAGGGCTTTTTAACTATGGCTACACCTTC
TRBD1	TRBV14	.	TRBJ1-2	CASSQARGRGYTF	TGTGCCAGCAGCCAAGCCAGGGGGCGCGGCTACACCTTC
TRBD2	TRBV29-1	.	TRBJ2-7	CSATAFAGGYEQYF	TGCAGCGCCACAGCTTTCGCGGGAGGCTACGAGCAGTACTTC
TRBD1	TRBV15	once	TRBJ2-1	CATSNPGQGMDEQFF	TGTGCCACCAGCAATCCGGGACAGGGGATGGATGAGCAGTTCTTC
.	TRBV11-2	.	TRBJ1-1	CASSPAGVNTEAFF	TGTGCCAGCAGCCCGGCAGGGGTGAACACTGAAGCTTTCTTT
.	TRBV2	few	TRBJ1-1	CASPLGATEAFF	TGTGCCAGCCCTCTTGGGGCCACTGAAGCTTTCTTT
.	TRBV6-1	.	TRBJ1-2	CASSEGGTKLRYTF	TGTGCCAGCAGTGAAGGGGGAACGAAGTTACGGTACACCTTC
.	TRBV2	.	TRBJ1-4	CASRVSEILGEKLFF	TGTGCCAGCAGAGTATCCGAGATCTTGGGGGAAAAACTGTTTTTT
.	TRBV5-5	.	TRBJ1-2	CASSWTDSPRLDGYTF	TGTGCCAGCAGCTGGACGGACTCCCCCCGCTTGGATGGCTACACCTTC
.	TRBV6-1	.	TRBJ2-3	CASSVTSTDTQYF	TGTGCCAGCAGTGTTACTAGCACAGATACGCAGTATTTT
TRBD1	TRBV14	.	TRBJ1-6	CASSPDRGYSPLHF	TGTGCCAGCAGCCCGGACAGGGGATATTCACCCCTCCACTTT
.	TRBV2	once	TRBJ1-2	CASIPARGSPANGYTF	TGTGCCAGCATACCCGCACGGGGGTCACCCGCGAACGGCTACACCTTC
.	TRBV2	.	TRBJ1-3	CASSADTSSGNTIYF	TGTGCCAGCAGTGCCGACACGAGCTCTGGAAACACCATATATTTT
.	TRBV15	.	TRBJ1-4	CATSRAGSGKLFF	TGTGCCACCAGCAGAGCGGGATCGGGGAAACTGTTTTTT
TRBD1	TRBV29-1	few	TRBJ1-1	CSVEAYSLGGDRFPRGNTEAFF	TGCAGCGTTGAAGCGTACAGCTTAGGTGGGGACAGATTTCCTAGGGGGAACACTGAAGCTTTCTTT
.	TRBV5-6	.	TRBJ1-2	CASSLGTVNYGYTF	TGTGCCAGCAGCTTGGGGACCGTAAACTATGGCTACACCTTC
.	TRBV30	once	TRBJ2-6	CAWISQISGANVLTF	TGTGCCTGGATATCGCAGATCTCTGGGGCCAACGTCCTGACTTTC
TRBD2	TRBV3-1/TRBV3-2	.	TRBJ2-2	CASSHLGLARPNTGELFF	TGTGCCAGCAGCCACCTGGGACTAGCGAGGCCGAACACCGGGGAGCTGTTTTTT
TRBD1	TRBV18	.	TRBJ1-4	CASSLGQGGNEKLFF	TGTGCCAGCTCACTCGGACAGGGGGGCAATGAAAAACTGTTTTTT
TRBD1	TRBV6-5	.	TRBJ1-1	CASATTGGNTEAFF	TGTGCCAGCGCTACGACAGGGGGGAACACTGAAGCTTTCTTT
.	TRBV5-1	.	TRBJ2-2	CASSPLRGGDGELFF	TGCGCCAGCAGCCCTCTCAGGGGAGGGGACGGGGAGCTGTTTTTT
TRBD1	TRBV3-1/TRBV3-2	medium-sized	TRBJ1-6	CASSQPGQGNSPLHF	TGTGCCAGCAGCCAACCGGGACAGGGTAATTCACCCCTCCACTTT
.	TRBV4-2	.	TRBJ1-5	CASSQRDMEENQPQHF	TGTGCCAGCAGCCAACGGGACATGGAAGAAAATCAGCCCCAGCATTTT
.	TRBV30	.	TRBJ1-4	CAWSGGLANEKLFF	TGTGCCTGGAGTGGAGGGCTTGCCAATGAAAAACTGTTTTTT
TRBD2	TRBV6-2/TRBV6-3	.	TRBJ2-7	CASSDGLAGTYEQYF	TGTGCCAGCAGCGACGGACTAGCGGGGACCTACGAGCAGTACTTC
.	TRBV24-1	.	TRBJ2-1	CATSPGPNNEQFF	TGTGCCACCAGCCCCGGACCCAACAATGAGCAGTTCTTC
TRBD2	TRBV25-1	.	TRBJ2-1	CASSDGLAGAYNEQFF	TGTGCCAGCAGTGACGGACTAGCGGGGGCCTACAATGAGCAGTTCTTC
.	TRBV19	.	TRBJ1-3	CASSTDGGGNTIYF	TGTGCCAGTAGTACGGACGGCGGTGGAAACACCATATATTTT
TRBD1	TRBV6-5	.	TRBJ2-1	CASSRGPYNEQFF	TGTGCCAGCAGCAGGGGGCCCTACAATGAGCAGTTCTTC
.	TRBV27	.	TRBJ1-2	CASSFLGGYGYTF	TGTGCCAGCAGTTTTCTCGGGGGCTATGGCTACACCTTC
.	TRBV5-1	.	TRBJ1-6	CASSLYRDLNSPLHF	TGCGCCAGCAGCTTGTACAGGGACCTAAATTCACCCCTCCACTTT
TRBD1	TRBV5-4	.	TRBJ1-6	CASSMDRGNSPLHF	TGTGCCAGCAGCATGGACAGGGGCAATTCACCCCTCCACTTT
.	TRBV6-5	.	TRBJ2-5	CASLKRGRGETQYF	TGTGCCAGCCTTAAGCGAGGCCGTGGGGAGACCCAGTACTTC
TRBD1	TRBV4-3	.	TRBJ2-7	CASSQVQGAYEQYF	TGCGCCAGCAGCCAAGTCCAGGGGGCGTACGAGCAGTACTTC
TRBD1	TRBV9	.	TRBJ1-1	CASSVGAGGIGTEAFF	TGTGCCAGCAGCGTAGGGGCAGGGGGCATTGGCACTGAAGCTTTCTTT
.	TRBV7-3	.	TRBJ2-1	CASSLMPGNEQFF	TGTGCCAGCAGCTTAATGCCGGGGAATGAGCAGTTCTTC
TRBD2	TRBV6-2/TRBV6-3	.	TRBJ2-1	CASSGLADYNEQFF	TGTGCCAGCAGTGGACTAGCGGATTACAATGAGCAGTTCTTC
.	TRBV2	.	TRBJ1-2	CASSARQGYGYTF	TGTGCCAGCAGTGCTCGTCAGGGTTATGGCTACACCTTC
.	TRBV7-2	.	TRBJ1-1	CASSLTLGGMNTEAFF	TGTGCCAGCAGCTTAACGTTGGGCGGTATGAACACTGAAGCTTTCTTT
.	TRBV29-1	.	TRBJ1-4	CSVGEGTNEKLFF	TGCAGCGTTGGTGAGGGAACTAATGAAAAACTGTTTTTT